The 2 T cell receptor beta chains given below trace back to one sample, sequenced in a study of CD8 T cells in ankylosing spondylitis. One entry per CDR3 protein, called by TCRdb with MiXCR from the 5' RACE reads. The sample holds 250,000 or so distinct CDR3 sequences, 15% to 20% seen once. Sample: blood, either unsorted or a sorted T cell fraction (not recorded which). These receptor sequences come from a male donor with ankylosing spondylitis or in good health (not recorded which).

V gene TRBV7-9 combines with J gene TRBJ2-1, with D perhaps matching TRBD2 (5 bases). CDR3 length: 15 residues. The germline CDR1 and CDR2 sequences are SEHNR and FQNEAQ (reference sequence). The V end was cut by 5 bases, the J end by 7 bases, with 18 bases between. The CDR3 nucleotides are TGTGCCAGCAGCCAACTAGAACAGAAAGAAAATGAGCAGTTCTTC. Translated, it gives CASSQLEQKENEQFF.

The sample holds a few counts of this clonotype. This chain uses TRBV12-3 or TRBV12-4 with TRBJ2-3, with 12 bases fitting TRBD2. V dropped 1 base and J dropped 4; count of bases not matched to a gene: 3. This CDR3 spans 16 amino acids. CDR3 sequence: CASSLGLAGVSDTQYF. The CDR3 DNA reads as TGTGCCAGCAGTTTAGGACTAGCGGGAGTTTCAGATACGCAGTATTTT.